This T cell receptor (beta chain) derives from a study of blood T cell repertoires in COVID-19. Germline CDR1 is SGHDT and CDR2 is YYEEEE. The CDR3 has 16 residues. Trimming at V came to 10 bases and at J to 3 bases, leaving 13 bases not matched to a gene. A single count supports this clone. Clones were read by immunoSEQ multiplex PCR, and TCRdb kept only the in-frame ones, dropping some. The sample lists about 480,000 clones, 80% to 90% occurring once. Sample: peripheral blood. The sequence was collected from a man between 18 and 35 years old with COVID-19, enrolled during active disease. This chain joins TRBV5-6 and TRBJ2-1; 10 bases align to TRBD2. The CDR3, as DNA: TGTGCCTTCTCCGGGGGGCTAGCGGGAGACTACAATGAGCAGTTCTTC. Translation: CAFSGGLAGDYNEQFF.